These 16 T cell receptor beta chains were sequenced from one sample in a study of cytomegalovirus exposure and HLA in healthy donors. PCR used 60 Vbeta primers and 13 Jbeta primers. This table comes from immunoSEQ multiplex PCR, and its TCRdb copy is limited to in-frame clones, with some not included. The sample shows roughly 80,000 clones, under 80% of them seen only once. Sequencing was performed on PBMCs. These receptors originate from a man in his sixties in good health and CMV-seropositive.

This clone appeared a few times. V gene TRBV5-1 combines with J gene TRBJ2-7; TRBD2 agrees at 15 bases. V was clipped by 4 bases and J by 5 bases; unmatched bases: 10. This CDR3 is built from 17 residues. The germline V gene encodes CDR1 SGHRS and CDR2 YFSETQ. CDR3 nucleotides: TGCGCCAGCAGCCGGACTAGCGGGAGGGCCAAATCAGACGAGCAGTACTTC. Its translation: CASSRTSGRAKSDEQYF.

There are a few counts of this clone. V is TRBV6-5 and J is TRBJ1-1; D gene ambiguous. CDR1 is MNHEY, CDR2 SVGAGI, per germline. V lost 4 bases, J lost 0 bases, and 6 bases lay in between. This CDR3 is 13 amino acids long. The CDR3 DNA follows: TGTGCCAGCAGTTTCCAGATGAACACTGAAGCTTTCTTT. Encoded protein: CASSFQMNTEAFF.

The rearrangement links TRBV7-2 to TRBJ1-2; a weak D match, TRBD1 (6 bases). Germline-derived CDR1 and CDR2 are SGHTA and FQGNSA. Trimming pared 4 bases from V and 3 bases from J, leaving 9 bases between. The CDR3 is 13 amino acids. The CDR3 reads CASSSYRDYGYTF. The CDR3 DNA reads as TGTGCCAGCAGCTCTTACAGGGACTATGGCTACACCTTC.

The chain recombines TRBV6-6 with TRBJ1-5; weak D call: TRBD1 (5 bases). The CDR3 has 13 residues. CDR1 and CDR2 from the germline V gene are MNHNY and SVGAGI (reference sequence). Trimming shortened V by 2 bases and J by 4 bases, and 6 bases separated the two germline ends. CDR3 in amino acids: CASSYDSNQPQHF. The CDR3 nucleotides read TGTGCCAGCAGTTACGACAGTAATCAGCCCCAGCATTTT.

This chain connects TRBV11-2 to TRBJ2-2; a possible D gene is TRBD2 (5 bases). This CDR3 comprises 13 residues. CDR1 SGHAT and CDR2 FQNNGV come from the germline V gene. Trimming removed 5 bases at V and 7 bases at J, with 11 bases between. The CDR3 loop reads CASSASEGGELFF. CDR3 DNA: TGTGCCAGCAGCGCCAGCGAGGGCGGGGAGCTGTTTTTT.

In this sample, this clone turned up a few times. The chain recombines TRBV27 with TRBJ2-2, with 8 bases lining up with TRBD2. The CDR3 sequence is 16 residues long. V lost 3 bases, J lost 6 bases, and 9 bases stayed unmatched. In germline, CDR1 is MNHEY, CDR2 SMNVEV (reference sequence). This CDR3 is CASSLGRGGQAGELFF. The CDR3 nucleotides are TGTGCCAGCAGTTTGGGACGGGGGGGCCAGGCCGGGGAGCTGTTTTTT.

This chain connects TRBV4-1 to TRBJ2-7; no clear D gene. The CDR3 consists of 14 residues. CDR1 is MGHRA and CDR2 is YSYEKL in the germline V gene. V lost 1 base and J lost 2, with 9 bases in between. CDR3 loop: CASSQAHLTYEQYF. In nucleotides, the CDR3 is TGCGCCAGCAGCCAAGCGCACTTAACCTACGAGCAGTACTTC.

The V call is TRBV7-2, the J call TRBJ1-2, with TRBD1 as a possible D gene (6 bases). Germline V gene sequence: CDR1 SGHTA, CDR2 FQGNSA. The length of the CDR3 is 13 residues. Trimming left V 8 bases short and J 6 bases short, with 16 bases between. DNA of the CDR3: TGTGCCAGCGCCACGGGGGGGCTCGATGGCTACACCTTC. Translation: CASATGGLDGYTF. Using reference TRBV7-2 and TRBJ1-2 for the parts outside the CDR3, the full variable domain is GAGVSQSPSNKVTEKGKDVELRCDPISGHTALYWYRQSLGQGLEFLIYFQGNSAPDKSGLPSDRFSAERTGGSVSTLTIQRTQQEDSAVYLCASATGGLDGYTFGSGTRLTVV.

This clone was counted a single time. The CDR3 here is CASSLGSGIIDTIYF. In DNA form, the CDR3 reads TGTGCCAGCAGCCTCGGGTCAGGGATCATAGACACCATATATTTT. The chain combines TRBV13 with TRBJ1-3, with D possibly being TRBD1 (5 bases). Germline V gene data show CDR1 as PRHDT and CDR2 as FYEKMQ (reference sequence). Trimming removed 5 bases at V and 8 bases at J, with 19 bases between. The CDR3 spans 15 residues.

The chain links TRBV28 to TRBJ2-7; 9 nucleotides align to TRBD1. CDR3 length equals 15 residues. Germline trimming cut 5 bases from V and 5 bases from J; bases unmatched to any gene: 10. CDR1 and CDR2 from the germline V gene are MDHEN and SYDVKM. The CDR3 loop is CASSPTGTGRNEQYF. The CDR3 DNA reads TGTGCCAGCAGTCCAACCGGGACAGGGAGAAACGAGCAGTACTTC.

The J gene is TRBJ2-3, the V gene TRBV7-3, with TRBD1 as a possible D gene (5 bases). Germline-derived CDR1 and CDR2 are SGHTA and FQGTGA. V lost 2 bases and J 2 bases, leaving 8 bases between the germline ends. The CDR3 contains 14 residues. DNA of the CDR3: TGTGCCAGCAGCTTAGGGGCCTACACAGATACGCAGTATTTT. As protein: CASSLGAYTDTQYF.

This clone was counted once. V usage is TRBV7-9 and J usage is TRBJ2-2; D unclear. Germline values: CDR1 SEHNR, CDR2 FQNEAQ (reference sequence). Trimming cost V 5 bases and J 6 bases, with 13 bases left between them. This CDR3 region has 14 residues. The CDR3 DNA reads TGTGCCAGCAGCCCCGACCGAGGCCCCGGGGAGCTGTTTTTT. This encodes CASSPDRGPGELFF. Full variable domain (remainder filled in from reference TRBV7-9 and TRBJ2-2): DTGVSQNPRHKITKRGQNVTFRCDPISEHNRLYWYRQTLGQGPEFLTYFQNEAQLEKSRLLSDRFSAERPKGSFSTLEIQRTEQGDSAMYLCASSPDRGPGELFFGEGSRLTVL.

V is TRBV29-1 and J is TRBJ2-7, with 7 bases lining up with TRBD2. Germline trimming cut 7 bases from V and 5 bases from J; bases unmatched to any gene: 5. CDR1 and CDR2 (germline): SQVTM, ANQGSEA. CDR3 length equals 11 residues. The CDR3 coding sequence is TGCAGCGGGGGGGGGAGCGACGAGCAGTACTTC. It yields the protein CSGGGSDEQYF.

This clone was recorded once. J is TRBJ1-2 and V is TRBV19; 8 nucleotides line up with TRBD1. V shed 6 bases, J shed 7 bases, and the junction held 10 bases outside the gene matches. Germline loops: CDR1 LNHDA, CDR2 SQIVND (reference sequence). This CDR3 is built from 14 residues. CDR3 region: CASRNGQGKFGYTF. CDR3 bases: TGTGCCAGTAGGAACGGACAGGGAAAATTTGGCTACACCTTC. The entire variable domain, with the rest obtained from reference TRBV19 and TRBJ1-2, is as follows: DGGITQSPKYLFRKEGQNVTLSCEQNLNHDAMYWYRQDPGQGLRLIYYSQIVNDFQKGDIAEGYSVSREKKESFPLTVTSAQKNPTAFYLCASRNGQGKFGYTFGSGTRLTVV.

Turning to this clone: Its ends do not fully match the called genes, so a read error is possible. This chain uses TRBV7-9 with TRBJ1-1; weak D call: TRBD1 (6 bases). The germline gives CDR1 SEHNR, CDR2 FQNEAQ (reference sequence). The CDR3 is 14 residues long. DNA for the CDR3: TGTTCCAGCAGCTTAGCAGGGGAAGGCGGTGAAGCTTTCTTT. Its protein product is CSSSLAGEGGEAFF.

This clone was counted only a few times. The chain links TRBV6-5 to TRBJ2-7; D is possibly TRBD2 (5 bases). From germline, CDR1 is MNHEY and CDR2 SVGAGI. Trimming removed 3 bases from V and 1 base from J, with 10 bases in between. The CDR3 runs to 14 residues. The CDR3 DNA reads as TGTGCCAGCAGTTATAGCGTCAATTCCTACGAGCAGTACTTC. Amino acid sequence: CASSYSVNSYEQYF.